The clone carrying this T cell receptor beta chain was detected only a few times. The same CDR3 can be traced to other DNA sequences in this sample. Some clones are missing from TCRdb's copy, which holds only in-frame ones; the method was immunoSEQ multiplex PCR. The table shows over 250,000 clones, with roughly 90% occurring only once. The source of the sample is a study of blood T cell repertoires in COVID-19. In the study overall: Specimens from acute and convalescent COVID-19 originated in the United States, Italy and Spain.

The clonotype comes from a woman aged 60-75 years who had recovered from COVID-19. Sequenced material: PBMCs or T cells enriched from blood (not recorded which).

The CDR3 bases are TGTGCCAGCAGCCCCCCAGGGAGGGGAGGCTACACCTTC. It encodes CASSPPGRGGYTF. The chain has TRBV12-3 or TRBV12-4 and TRBJ1-2, with D maybe TRBD1 (5 bases). CDR3 size: 13 residues. The V and J ends lost 6 bases and 8 bases respectively, with 16 bases between them.